The T cell receptor beta chain under discussion was sequenced for a study of Graves' ophthalmopathy and Graves' hyperthyroidism. The sequenced template was RNA, covering the TCR beta CDR3 region. HTBI primers were used in a first-round RT-PCR, which preceded a second-round multiplex PCR. TCRdb passed the multiplex PCR reads through MiXCR, listing each CDR3 protein once. The sample contains hundreds of thousands of distinct CDR3 sequences, about a fifth of which appear only once. This clonotype has just a few counts. Lactation, pregnancy, uncontrolled infections and other autoimmune diseases were all grounds for excluding patients. CDR3 length: 16 amino acids. V lost 0 bases and J lost 7, with 18 bases in between. Germline-derived CDR1 and CDR2 are MGHRA and YSYEKL.

This chain uses TRBV4-1 with TRBJ1-1, with D tentatively TRBD1 (6 bases). This TCR derives from a woman between 18 and 29 years old with stable Graves' hyperthyroidism. Some clones in this sample may be carry-over from other donors' samples. Sequencing was performed on peripheral blood. The chain's CDR3 is CASSQEGGLLGGEAFF. The CDR3, as DNA: TGCGCCAGCAGCCAAGAAGGGGGGCTGCTGGGGGGTGAAGCTTTCTTT.